This entry features one TCR beta chain sequence. The sample comes from a study of response to subunit inactivated influenza vaccine. TCRdb analysed the RT-PCR reads with MiXCR anew, one entry per CDR3 protein. The repertoire consists of roughly 570,000 distinct CDR3 sequences, with approximately 12% occurring once and the leading ten covering about an eighth. This CDR3 comprises 14 residues. Germline CDR1 SGHTA, CDR2 FQGNSA. Trimming removed 5 bases from V and 7 bases from J; junction bases left unmatched: 9. The source material was PBMCs from blood, sampled roughly 6 weeks after vaccination. The TCR comes from a man aged 50-60 years who received an inactivated influenza vaccine. The chain combines TRBV7-2 with TRBJ1-2; 8 nucleotides align to TRBD1. This chain's CDR3 is CASSVIGQGGGYTF. CDR3 DNA sequence: TGTGCCAGCAGCGTAATTGGACAGGGCGGTGGCTACACCTTC.